These T cell receptor beta chains were read from a single sample in a study of blood T cell repertoires in COVID-19. Libraries were prepared by immunoSEQ multiplex PCR; TCRdb keeps only in-frame clonotypes and omits some of them. The repertoire includes over 200,000 clones, approximately 84% of them detected once, and 1.9% sits in the top ten. The sequencing sample was made of peripheral blood. Receptors originate from a man aged 35-49 years with active or convalescent COVID-19. Both conserved end residues are part of each CDR3. The D gene is left open where the match is weak. Part of the rows lack a size; the others show once, few, many or a class for expanded clones.

d_call	clone_size	v_call	j_call	cdr3_length	cdr3_nt	cdr3_aa
NA	few	TRBV7-2	TRBJ2-3	14	TGTGCCAGCAGCTTGTGGGGGCTTGGGGATACGCAGTATTTT	CASSLWGLGDTQYF
NA	few	TRBV5-4	TRBJ1-6	15	TGTGCCAGCAACCTACAGGGAGTAGGGAATTCACCCCTCCACTTT	CASNLQGVGNSPLHF
TRBD1	NA	TRBV30	TRBJ2-7	15	TGTGCCTGGAGTCCCGGACAGGGTATAGTATACGAGCAGTACTTC	CAWSPGQGIVYEQYF
TRBD1	NA	TRBV7-9	TRBJ2-7	16	TGTGCCAGCAGCTTAGTCCGGGACAGTCTAGGCTACGAGCAGTACTTC	CASSLVRDSLGYEQYF
NA	NA	TRBV2	TRBJ1-4	17	TGTGCCAGCAGCCTACGGTACAGGACGGCAACTAATGAAAAACTGTTTTTT	CASSLRYRTATNEKLFF
NA	NA	TRBV19	TRBJ1-2	14	TGTGCCAGTAGTACACAGGGTGGGAACTATGGCTACACCTTC	CASSTQGGNYGYTF
TRBD1	NA	TRBV19	TRBJ1-6	14	TGTGCCAGTAGTACGAGGACAGGGATTTCACCCCTCCACTTT	CASSTRTGISPLHF
TRBD1	NA	TRBV15	TRBJ1-1	16	TGTGCCACCAGCAGAGGGGACAGGGAGTTTGTCACTGAAGCTTTCTTT	CATSRGDREFVTEAFF
TRBD1	NA	TRBV28	TRBJ2-1	16	TGTGCCAGCAGTTCATCAGGGGGTAGTTCCTACAATGAGCAGTTCTTC	CASSSSGGSSYNEQFF
TRBD1	NA	TRBV28	TRBJ1-5	15	TGTGCCAGCAGTTTTCGGCAGGAGGGGGCTCAGCCCCAGCATTTT	CASSFRQEGAQPQHF
NA	NA	TRBV7-8	TRBJ2-1	14	TGTGCCAGCAGCTTATTAGCGGAGAGCAATGAGCAGTTCTTC	CASSLLAESNEQFF
NA	NA	TRBV15	TRBJ2-7	16	TGTGCCACCAGCAGAGATCAGGGGCCGACCTCCTACGAGCAGTACTTC	CATSRDQGPTSYEQYF
NA	NA	TRBV9	TRBJ2-5	15	TGTGCCAGCAGCGCCAGACAGACGCTCCAAGAGACCCAGTACTTC	CASSARQTLQETQYF
TRBD1	NA	TRBV7-3	TRBJ1-2	14	TGTGCCAGCAGCTTAACAGGGACAGGGGTTGACTACACCTTC	CASSLTGTGVDYTF
NA	NA	TRBV11-2	TRBJ1-2	13	TGTGCCAGCAGGGGAGAGGGAAACTATGGCTACACCTTC	CASRGEGNYGYTF
NA	NA	TRBV5-5	TRBJ1-2	14	TGTGCCAGCAGCCTCGCGAGGACACGCTATGGCTACACCTTC	CASSLARTRYGYTF
TRBD1	NA	TRBV28	TRBJ2-2	14	TGTGCCAGCTCGACAGGGGGGTACACCGGGGAGCTGTTTTTT	CASSTGGYTGELFF
NA	NA	TRBV5-4	TRBJ2-7	12	TGTGCCAGCAGCACCGGGACTCTCGAGCAGTACTTC	CASSTGTLEQYF
NA	few	TRBV2	TRBJ2-7	14	TGTGCCAGCAGCCGTGGACAGCGATCCTACGAGCAGTACTTC	CASSRGQRSYEQYF
NA	NA	TRBV6-4	TRBJ2-7	14	TGTGCCAGCAGTGACAGCGGCAGTTCCTACGAGCAGTACTTC	CASSDSGSSYEQYF
TRBD1	NA	TRBV24-1	TRBJ1-1	16	TGTGCCACCAGTGAGCCACCGGGACAGGGGAATGCTGAAGCTTTCTTT	CATSEPPGQGNAEAFF
NA	NA	TRBV6-6	TRBJ1-1	17	TGTGCCAGCAGTCCACGGACAAGCGGGGGTATGAACACTGAAGCTTTCTTT	CASSPRTSGGMNTEAFF
TRBD1	NA	TRBV2	TRBJ2-7	15	TGTGCCAGCAGTGAGAGGGGGACAGGGGCCCACGAGCAGTACTTC	CASSERGTGAHEQYF
NA	NA	TRBV24-1	TRBJ1-4	11	TGTGCCACCAGCCAGGGGGAAAAACTGTTTTTT	CATSQGEKLFF
TRBD2	few	TRBV7-9	TRBJ2-7	14	TGTGCCAGCAGTTCTAGCGGGGGCGGGATCGAGCAGTACTTC	CASSSSGGGIEQYF
TRBD2	NA	TRBV30	TRBJ2-1	13	TGTGCCTGGGCTAGCGGGACGTACAATGAGCAGTTCTTC	CAWASGTYNEQFF
NA	NA	TRBV5-6	TRBJ1-5	16	TGTGCCAGCAGTCACAGGGATGTCGGAGGCAATCAGCCCCAGCATTTT	CASSHRDVGGNQPQHF
NA	NA	TRBV5-6	TRBJ1-6	12	TGTGCCATCCCCGGGGGTTATTCACCCCTCCACTTT	CAIPGGYSPLHF
TRBD1	NA	TRBV7-9	TRBJ1-5	15	TGTGCCAGCAGCTTAGGTACGACAGGGGATCAGCCCCAGCATTTT	CASSLGTTGDQPQHF
NA	once	TRBV19	TRBJ1-1	14	TGTGCCAGTAAGTTTCGGGGGGAGGGCACTGAAGCTTTCTTT	CASKFRGEGTEAFF
NA	NA	TRBV18	TRBJ2-1	14	TGTGCCAGCTCACGCCAGGGGATTAACAATGAGCAGTTCTTC	CASSRQGINNEQFF
NA	NA	TRBV18	TRBJ2-2	15	TGTGCCAGCTCATACACCCCATCGAACACCGGGGAGCTGTTTTTT	CASSYTPSNTGELFF
NA	NA	TRBV7-9	TRBJ2-3	13	TGTGCCAGCAGCTTAGTAAACACAGATACGCAGTATTTT	CASSLVNTDTQYF
TRBD1	NA	TRBV9	TRBJ1-4	15	TGTGCCAGCAGCCCTGGGACAGGGGGTTCTGAAAAACTGTTTTTT	CASSPGTGGSEKLFF
TRBD1	NA	TRBV5-1	TRBJ1-6	18	TGCGCCAGCAGCTCGACAGGGATTGCCTCGGGGAATAATTCACCCCTCCACTTT	CASSSTGIASGNNSPLHF
NA	NA	TRBV4-1	TRBJ1-4	14	TGCGCCAGCAGCCAAAAGGAGATTAATGAAAAACTGTTTTTT	CASSQKEINEKLFF
NA	NA	TRBV10-1	TRBJ2-3	14	TGCGCCAGCAGTGAACGGGGATTCACAGATACGCAGTATTTT	CASSERGFTDTQYF
TRBD1	NA	TRBV28	TRBJ1-2	14	TGTGCCAGCAGTTTCCGGACAGGGAGACATGGCTACACCTTC	CASSFRTGRHGYTF
NA	NA	TRBV6-1	TRBJ1-4	14	TGTGCCAGCAGTGAAGCAGGGGAGGGTGAAAAACTGTTTTTT	CASSEAGEGEKLFF
NA	NA	TRBV5-4	TRBJ2-3	18	TGTGCCAGCAGCCCCAAGCCGGGACAAGGCTTAAACACAGATACGCAGTATTTT	CASSPKPGQGLNTDTQYF
NA	NA	TRBV5-8	TRBJ2-3	12	TGTGCCAGCAGCTTCAGGGCCGATACGCAGTATTTT	CASSFRADTQYF
TRBD2	once	TRBV10-3	TRBJ2-3	20	TGTGCCATCAGTGAGGCCCTGACTAGCGGGGGCCCCCCTAGCACAGATACGCAGTATTTT	CAISEALTSGGPPSTDTQYF
NA	NA	TRBV9	TRBJ2-1	16	TGTGCCAGCAGCACAAGGGACACCCATCCTGACAATGAGCAGTTCTTC	CASSTRDTHPDNEQFF
NA	NA	TRBV4-1	TRBJ2-7	12	TGCGCCAGCAGTCAGGGGCCGGACGAGCAGTACTTC	CASSQGPDEQYF
TRBD1	NA	TRBV9	TRBJ2-7	13	TGTGCCAGCAGCGCGGGGACAGCCTACGAGCAGTACTTC	CASSAGTAYEQYF
NA	once	TRBV27	TRBJ2-7	14	TGTGCCAGCAGACACGGTGGTGGAGACTACGAGCAGTACTTC	CASRHGGGDYEQYF
NA	once	TRBV28	TRBJ2-2	15	TGTGCCAGCAGTTTTGCGGGGACGAACACCGGGGAGCTGTTTTTT	CASSFAGTNTGELFF
NA	NA	TRBV4-2	TRBJ1-2	16	TGTGCCAGCAGCCAAGTGGCGGGGGCGACTAACTATGGCTACACCTTC	CASSQVAGATNYGYTF
NA	NA	TRBV9	TRBJ1-2	17	TGTGCCAGCAGCGTAGTTAGAGGCAGGGCCTTTAGTGTTGGCTACACCTTC	CASSVVRGRAFSVGYTF
NA	NA	TRBV4-2	TRBJ1-2	16	TGTGCCAGCAGCCAAGATCGGAACAAGGGGGACTATGGCTACACCTTC	CASSQDRNKGDYGYTF
NA	NA	TRBV5-1	TRBJ1-2	16	TGCGCCAGCAGCTTGATAGGGCAGGGGACGGGATATGGCTACACCTTC	CASSLIGQGTGYGYTF
NA	NA	TRBV2	TRBJ2-4	14	TGTGCCAGCAGACCACTAGCTGCCAAAAACATTCAGTACTTC	CASRPLAAKNIQYF
TRBD1	NA	TRBV5-1	TRBJ2-7	16	TGCGCCAGCAGCTTGGCCGCCGGGACAGGGACCTACGAGCAGTACTTC	CASSLAAGTGTYEQYF
TRBD1	many	TRBV2	TRBJ1-5	15	TGTGCCAGCAGTGAGTCGACAGGGGGCTACCAGCCCCAGCATTTT	CASSESTGGYQPQHF